This TCR beta chain comes out of a study of blood T cell repertoires in COVID-19 (TCRdb year 2020). Looking at the study overall: Samples from collaborators originated in the United States, Italy and Spain and spanned both the acute and convalescent phases of COVID-19. Where available, HLA class I and class II types were obtained from metadata supplied by the sample provider rather than from assay-based typing. Samples came from the ongoing ImmuneRACE study (first 160 participants) plus 1,254 subjects from 6 global collaborators. A de-identified subject ID, COVID-19 status, age in years and sex were almost always included in the sample metadata. A freely available public database, intended as a resource for researchers studying the immune response to SARS-CoV-2, is where the repertoires were released. The dataset comprised deeply sampled blood TCRbeta repertoires from subjects exposed to, actively infected with, or recovered from COVID-19. The material from the prospective study consisted of cDNA or gDNA derived from T cells, B-cell-depleted T cells, or PBMCs. General study outcomes and caveats: The quantity of clinical and demographic metadata differed by source and by participant and was supplied without curation.

Turning to this clone: Its antigen remains undetermined. No much larger clonotype is one base removed from it; base qualities were not supplied.

Via the germline V gene, CDR1 is KGHSH and CDR2 LQKENI. There are 11 amino acids in the CDR3, from cysteine to phenylalanine inclusive. CDR3 DNA is the only sequence kept; it has 33 bases, read in frame from the first base. The junction carries 5 bases between V and J, which are trimmed by 5 bases and 6 bases respectively. Collaborating institutions collected whole blood in K2EDTA tubes following their own protocols. Collaborator samples were shipped for TCRbeta analysis as frozen whole blood, isolated PBMCs, or DNA extracted from either sample type. TCRbeta CDR3 regions were amplified from genomic DNA by means of the immunoSEQ Assay, a bias-controlled multiplex PCR. Per the source publication's procedure: Within the assay, amplification of reference gene primers was used to estimate how many nucleated cells each sample contained. Sequence reads were collapsed and filtered to measure the absolute abundance of every unique TCRbeta CDR3 rearrangement. For each sample, productive Simpson clonality was calculated by taking the square root of Simpson's diversity index across productive rearrangements. In its TCRdb copy, this immuneACCESS table keeps in-frame sequences only and misses some clones. Where compared with another copy, unresolved V genes explain less than half of these, and the others have no known cause. That table is the source of V, J and clone size, and D and trimming were worked out from the DNA. Recorded for this sample are 410,000 or so clones; approximately 90% of them occurred a single time. Almost 1.5% of the sample rests with the top ten.

This chain is built from TRBV18 and TRBJ2-1; TRBD2 is possibly the D segment (5 matching bases). The sequenced material came from peripheral blood. This receptor was identified in a woman aged 30 to 39 with active or convalescent COVID-19. The bases read TGTGCCAGCTCAGCGGGCAATGAGCAGTTCTTC. It translates as CASSAGNEQFF.